These 28 T cell receptor beta chains were sequenced from one sample in a study of Ad26.COV2.S vaccination and SARS-CoV-2 variants. Measured with immunoSEQ multiplex PCR; TCRdb has only the in-frame clones, and not every one. The sample records about 350,000 clones, less than 90% being singletons. Treatment: 19 received Ad26.COV2.S at low or high dose, single or two shots; several received placebo; per-sample allocation not given. At day 63 after the first vaccine or placebo injection, samples were drawn. The source was peripheral blood, collected in a trial of Ad26.COV2.S vaccine versus placebo. All receptors come from a person between 18 and 60 years old who received the Ad26.COV2.S COVID-19 vaccine or a placebo.

This chain connects TRBV5-8 to TRBJ1-2, with a weak D call TRBD1 (6 bases). The length of the CDR3 is 16 residues. Trimming left V 4 bases short and J 0 bases short, with 16 bases between. Germline-derived CDR1 and CDR2 are SGHTS and YDEGEE. CDR3 coding DNA: TGTGCCAGCAGCCTACATCGTGGGGGCTCTAACTATGGCTACACCTTC. Its protein product is CASSLHRGGSNYGYTF.

V and J are TRBV12-3 or TRBV12-4 and TRBJ2-3; either TRBD1 or TRBD2 may supply D (5 bases each). V lost 8 bases to trimming and J lost 5 bases, with 14 bases between them. This CDR3 is 13 amino acids long. CDR3 protein: CASGGSVGDTQYF. The DNA for the CDR3 is TGTGCCAGCGGGGGTAGCGTAGGAGATACGCAGTATTTT.

The CDR3 nucleotides read TGTGCCAGCAGTTTACACGGACAGGGAAAAAATCAGCCCCAGCATTTT. Its translation: CASSLHGQGKNQPQHF. This chain uses TRBV28 with TRBJ1-5; 8 positions match TRBD1. The CDR3 contains 16 residues. Germline V gene lookup returns CDR1 MDHEN and CDR2 SYDVKM. The junction had 7 bases not matched to a gene; V was cut back by 2 bases and J by 4 bases.

The rearrangement uses TRBV28 and TRBJ2-7, with D unclear. With 4 bases removed from V and 1 base from J, the gap between germline ends came to 11 bases. The germline V gene encodes CDR1 MDHEN and CDR2 SYDVKM. CDR3 length equals 14 residues. Here the CDR3 DNA reads TGTGCCAGCAGTTCCCCACCACGATCCTACGAGCAGTACTTC. The encoded protein is CASSSPPRSYEQYF.

Regarding this clone: The germline gene is not matched at one end of the junction; a read error may be the cause. The gene calls are TRBV7-7 and TRBJ2-3; TRBD1 matches at 10 bases. The CDR3 spans 15 residues. The V gene's germline CDR1 is SSHAT and CDR2 FNYEAQ (reference sequence). CDR3 sequence reads: CASSPGTGVTDTQYF. The CDR3 DNA is TGTGCTAGCAGCCCCGGGACAGGGGTTACAGATACGCAGTATTTT.

The chain links TRBV4-2 to TRBJ1-2; D gene unclear. The length of the CDR3 is 11 residues. The V gene lost 2 bases and the J gene lost 2 bases, with 0 bases spanning the gap. Per germline, CDR1 LGHNA and CDR2 YNFKEQ. The CDR3 coding sequence is TGTGCCAGCAGCCAAAACTATGGCTACACCTTC. This translates into CASSQNYGYTF.

This chain joins TRBV7-8 and TRBJ2-2; D is uncertain. The CDR3 totals 12 residues. V gave up 5 bases and J gave up 6 bases, with 7 bases separating them. CDR1 and CDR2 (germline): SGHVS, FQNEAQ. CDR3 DNA: TGTGCCAGCAGCCTTAGGGCCGGGGAGCTGTTTTTT. Its translation is CASSLRAGELFF. Full variable domain (outside the CDR3, taken from reference TRBV7-8 and TRBJ2-2): GAGVSQSPRYKVAKRGQDVALRCDPISGHVSLFWYQQALGQGPEFLTYFQNEAQLDKSGLPSDRFFAERPEGSVSTLKIQRTQQEDSAVYLCASSLRAGELFFGEGSRLTVL.

This rearrangement joins TRBV4-2 to TRBJ1-2; D perhaps matches TRBD1 (6 bases). The CDR3 length is 15 residues. V was cut by 1 base and J by 0 bases, with 9 bases left in between. The germline V gene has CDR1 LGHNA and CDR2 YNFKEQ. The CDR3: CASSQGDISNYGYTF. The CDR3 region has the DNA TGTGCCAGCAGCCAAGGGGACATCTCTAACTATGGCTACACCTTC.

This sequence joins TRBV7-3 and TRBJ2-3, with 12 bases that match TRBD2. CDR3 length: 16 residues. Per the germline V gene, CDR1 is SGHTA and CDR2 is FQGTGA. Germline trimming cut 5 bases from V and 3 bases from J; bases unmatched to any gene: 6. The CDR3 DNA is TGTGCCAGCAGCCATCTAGCGGGAGGGCTGACAGATACGCAGTATTTT. As protein: CASSHLAGGLTDTQYF. Together with reference TRBV7-3 and TRBJ2-3, the CDR3 gives the full variable domain: GAGVSQTPSNKVTEKGKYVELRCDPISGHTALYWYRQSLGQGPEFLIYFQGTGAADDSGLPNDRFFAVRPEGSVSTLKIQRTERGDSAVYLCASSHLAGGLTDTQYFGPGTRLTVL.

This clone was detected only once. The genes are TRBV27 and TRBJ1-5; D ambiguous. V lost 4 bases and J lost 5, with 9 bases in between. Per the germline V gene, CDR1 is MNHEY and CDR2 is SMNVEV (reference sequence). The CDR3 extends over 13 amino acids. The CDR3 reads CASSSEGYQPQHF. The DNA of the CDR3 is TGTGCCAGCAGTTCAGAGGGCTATCAGCCCCAGCATTTT.

The sample holds one count of this clone. The gene calls are TRBV24-1 and TRBJ2-2; 7 bases are a match to TRBD2. CDR1 KGHDR and CDR2 SFDVKD come from the germline V gene. The V segment lost 4 bases and the J segment 8 bases; nucleotides outside the gene matches: 15. The CDR3 length is 17 residues. DNA of the CDR3: TGTGCCACCAGTGACTCCCCGGCGGGTTCGGGGGGAGGGGAGCTGTTTTTT. Its protein product is CATSDSPAGSGGGELFF.

This clone showed up just a few times. This chain uses TRBV11-3 with TRBJ2-1; 7 positions match TRBD2. The germline CDR1 and CDR2 sequences are SGHNT and YENEEA. This CDR3 region has 14 residues. The junction had 0 bases not matched to a gene; V was cut back by 1 base and J by 3 bases. CDR3 sequence reads: CASSLAGGYNEQFF. In DNA form, the CDR3 reads TGTGCCAGCAGCTTAGCGGGGGGCTACAATGAGCAGTTCTTC.

V and J are TRBV19 and TRBJ1-1, with no clear D. Germline V gives CDR1 LNHDA, CDR2 SQIVND (reference sequence). The CDR3 sequence is 14 residues long. Trimming removed 1 base from V and 2 bases from J, with 8 bases in between. This chain's CDR3 is CASSIGQDNTEAFF. The CDR3 region has the DNA TGTGCCAGTAGTATAGGGCAGGATAACACTGAAGCTTTCTTT.

This clone was picked up one time. The chain couples TRBV5-1 to TRBJ1-2; 7 bases map to TRBD1. This CDR3 contains 13 residues. CDR1 and CDR2 from the germline V gene are SGHRS and YFSETQ. V shed 4 bases and J 3 bases; nucleotides not matched to a gene: 3. CDR3 residues: CASSQTGDYGYTF. CDR3 nucleotide sequence: TGCGCCAGCAGCCAAACAGGGGACTATGGCTACACCTTC.

The chain carries TRBV28 and TRBJ1-1, with D perhaps matching TRBD1 (6 bases). V gave up 2 bases and J gave up 0 bases, with 10 bases separating them. CDR3 length: 15 amino acids. Per the germline V gene, CDR1 is MDHEN and CDR2 is SYDVKM. The CDR3 nucleotides are TGTGCCAGCAGTTTAGGAACAGGGATGAACACTGAAGCTTTCTTT. It is translated as CASSLGTGMNTEAFF. Supplemented by reference TRBV28 and TRBJ1-1, the full variable domain reads DVKVTQSSRYLVKRTGEKVFLECVQDMDHENMFWYRQDPGLGLRLIYFSYDVKMKEKGDIPEGYSVSREKKERFSLILESASTNQTSMYLCASSLGTGMNTEAFFGQGTRLTVV.

About this clone itself: An end of the junction differs from the germline gene, which may be a read error. The V gene is TRBV7-2, the J gene TRBJ2-7, with D perhaps TRBD1 (5 bases). The CDR3 covers 12 residues. Germline V gene lookup returns CDR1 SGHTA and CDR2 FQGNSA. CDR3 amino acids: CASSLDRRRLHF. The CDR3 nucleotides read TGTGCCAGCAGCCTCGACAGAAGAAGGTTGCACTTC.

The CDR3 DNA is TGTGCCAGCAGTTTGGCCCGGGGGGCATCCTACGAGCAGTACTTC. Amino acid sequence: CASSLARGASYEQYF. The chain combines TRBV28 with TRBJ2-7, with D tentatively TRBD2 (7 bases). This CDR3 region has 15 residues. Germline values: CDR1 MDHEN, CDR2 SYDVKM. Trimming pared 3 bases from V and 1 base from J, leaving 13 bases between.

The CDR3 bases are TGTGCCAGCTCACCACAACTCACAGATACGCAGTATTTT. Its translation: CASSPQLTDTQYF. J is TRBJ2-3 and V is TRBV18; D is ambiguous. Looked up from germline, CDR1 is KGHSH and CDR2 is LQKENI. V lost 1 base to trimming and J lost 2 bases, with 4 bases between them. There are 13 residues in the CDR3.

V usage is TRBV9 and J usage is TRBJ2-2; D possibly matches TRBD1 or TRBD2 (5 bases each). Trimming left V 0 bases short and J 4 bases short, with 13 bases between. This CDR3 has 16 amino acids. Germline assignment: CDR1 SGDLS and CDR2 YYNGEE. CDR3 DNA: TGTGCCAGCAGCGTAGCTGGGGCGGGTATCACCGGGGAGCTGTTTTTT. Translated: CASSVAGAGITGELFF.

This chain connects TRBV28 to TRBJ1-4; no clear D. The CDR3 totals 15 residues. The V gene lost 6 bases and the J gene lost 7 bases, with 18 bases spanning the gap. Per germline, CDR1 MDHEN and CDR2 SYDVKM. The CDR3 DNA reads as TGTGCCAGCAGCCTGAAGACGAAAGGAGGTGAAAAACTGTTTTTT. Protein: CASSLKTKGGEKLFF.

The V call is TRBV7-2, the J call TRBJ2-7, with 9 bases identical to TRBD2. CDR3 length: 14 amino acids. The germline V gene has CDR1 SGHTA and CDR2 FQGNSA. Trimming took 0 bases from V and 3 from J; bases not matched to a gene: 0. The CDR3 DNA is TGTGCCAGCAGCTTAGCACTAGCGGGCTACGAGCAGTACTTC. Protein sequence: CASSLALAGYEQYF.

The chain is built from TRBV5-1 and TRBJ1-1, with D uncertain. V was trimmed by 1 base and J by 0 bases, leaving 7 bases between them. CDR1 is SGHRS, CDR2 YFSETQ, per germline. The CDR3 covers 14 residues. CDR3 in amino acids: CASSLQTMNTEAFF. The DNA of the CDR3 is TGCGCCAGCAGCTTGCAGACGATGAACACTGAAGCTTTCTTT. The full variable domain, in which reference TRBV5-1 and TRBJ1-1 provide the parts outside the CDR3, is KAGVTQTPRYLIKTRGQQVTLSCSPISGHRSVSWYQQTPGQGLQFLFEYFSETQRNKGNFPGRFSGRQFSNSRSEMNVSTLELGDSALYLCASSLQTMNTEAFFGQGTRLTVV.

This clone has just one count. CDR3 in DNA: TGTGCCAGCAGCTTTATAGGACAGGGGGCGCGTGAGCAGTACTTC. Translation gives CASSFIGQGAREQYF. The rearrangement links TRBV7-8 to TRBJ2-7, with 11 bases fitting TRBD1. CDR1 and CDR2 (germline): SGHVS, FQNEAQ. The CDR3 consists of 15 residues. With 3 bases clipped from V and 7 bases from J, the junction kept 8 bases outside the gene matches.

V gene TRBV7-2 combines with J gene TRBJ2-7; a weak D match, TRBD1 (6 bases). Germline V CDR1 and CDR2: SGHTA, FQGNSA. The CDR3 spans 16 residues. Trimming took 7 bases from V and 0 from J, leaving 19 bases between them. The CDR3 DNA reads as TGTGCCAGCACCGACGCCCGGTACAGGGACTCCTACGAGCAGTACTTC. Amino acids: CASTDARYRDSYEQYF.

The chain joins TRBV5-5 to TRBJ2-6, with 7 bases lining up with TRBD1. V was pared by 4 bases and J by 1 base, with 8 bases of the junction left unmatched. Looked up from germline, CDR1 is SGHKS and CDR2 is YYEKEE (reference sequence). The CDR3 contains 17 residues. This CDR3 is CASSTTGVDSGANVLTF. The CDR3, as DNA: TGTGCCAGCAGCACTACAGGGGTCGATTCTGGGGCCAACGTCCTGACTTTC.

The chain has TRBV2 and TRBJ2-6; D not resolved. CDR1 is SNHLY, CDR2 FYNNEI, per germline. The CDR3 spans 15 residues. With 8 bases removed from V and 1 base from J, the gap between germline ends came to 12 bases. CDR3 protein: CASPGVMSGANVLTF. As DNA, the CDR3 is TGTGCCAGCCCTGGGGTTATGTCTGGGGCCAACGTCCTGACTTTC.

The rearrangement joins TRBV6-4 to TRBJ2-1; 8 nucleotides line up with TRBD1. Germline CDR1 and CDR2: MRHNA and SNTAGT. With 4 bases clipped from V and 7 bases from J, the junction kept 9 bases outside the gene matches. The CDR3 consists of 15 residues. As DNA, the CDR3 is TGTGCCAGCAGTGGGCAGGGGGCCGGTAAAAATGAGCAGTTCTTC. It translates to CASSGQGAGKNEQFF.

This chain joins TRBV14 and TRBJ2-7; unclear D gene. There are 11 residues in the CDR3. Trimming removed 4 bases from V and 7 bases from J, with 8 bases in between. The germline CDR1 and CDR2 sequences are SGHDN and FVKESK. CDR3 in amino acids: CASSRTDEQYF. The DNA for the CDR3 is TGTGCCAGCAGCCGAACAGATGAGCAGTACTTC.